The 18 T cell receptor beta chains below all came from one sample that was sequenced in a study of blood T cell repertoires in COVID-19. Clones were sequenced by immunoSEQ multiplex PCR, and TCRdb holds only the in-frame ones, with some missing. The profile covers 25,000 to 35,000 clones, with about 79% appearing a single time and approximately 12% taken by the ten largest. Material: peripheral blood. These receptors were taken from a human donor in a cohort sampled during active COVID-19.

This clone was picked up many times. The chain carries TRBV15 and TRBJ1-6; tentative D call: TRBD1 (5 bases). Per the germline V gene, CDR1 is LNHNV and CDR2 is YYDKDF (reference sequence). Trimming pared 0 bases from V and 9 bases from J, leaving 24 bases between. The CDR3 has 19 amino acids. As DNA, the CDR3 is TGTGCCACCAGCAGAGATCCAACTGGGGGGGGACTGGCTGCTTCACCCCTCCACTTT. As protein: CATSRDPTGGGLAASPLHF.

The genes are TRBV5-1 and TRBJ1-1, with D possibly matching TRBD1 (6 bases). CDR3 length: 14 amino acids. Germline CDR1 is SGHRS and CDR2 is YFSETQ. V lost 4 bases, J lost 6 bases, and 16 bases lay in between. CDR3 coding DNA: TGCGCCAGCAGCGACCCGGGGGGGCTAGCTGAAGCTTTCTTT. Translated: CASSDPGGLAEAFF.

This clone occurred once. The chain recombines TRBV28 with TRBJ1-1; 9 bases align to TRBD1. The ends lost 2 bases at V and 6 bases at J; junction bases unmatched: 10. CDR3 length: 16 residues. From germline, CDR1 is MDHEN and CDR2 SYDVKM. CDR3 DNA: TGTGCCAGCAGTTTACCAGGCGGACAGGGGTTCGCTGAAGCTTTCTTT. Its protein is CASSLPGGQGFAEAFF.

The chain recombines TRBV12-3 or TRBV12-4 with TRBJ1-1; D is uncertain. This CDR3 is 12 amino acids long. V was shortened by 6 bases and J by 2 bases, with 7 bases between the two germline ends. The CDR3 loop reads CASRYTNTEAFF. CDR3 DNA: TGTGCCAGCAGGTATACTAACACTGAAGCTTTCTTT.

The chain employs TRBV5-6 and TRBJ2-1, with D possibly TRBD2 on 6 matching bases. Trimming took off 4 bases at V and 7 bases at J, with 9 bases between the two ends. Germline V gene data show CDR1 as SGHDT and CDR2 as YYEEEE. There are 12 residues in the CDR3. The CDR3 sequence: CASSPGLNEQFF. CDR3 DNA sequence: TGTGCCAGCAGCCCGGGACTGAATGAGCAGTTCTTC.

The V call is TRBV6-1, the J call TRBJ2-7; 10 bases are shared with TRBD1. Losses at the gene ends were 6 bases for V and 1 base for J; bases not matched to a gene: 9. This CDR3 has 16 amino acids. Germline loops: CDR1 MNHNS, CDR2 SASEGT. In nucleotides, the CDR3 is TGTGCCAGCAGAGAACAAACGGGACAGGGGTCCTACGAGCAGTACTTC. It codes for CASREQTGQGSYEQYF.

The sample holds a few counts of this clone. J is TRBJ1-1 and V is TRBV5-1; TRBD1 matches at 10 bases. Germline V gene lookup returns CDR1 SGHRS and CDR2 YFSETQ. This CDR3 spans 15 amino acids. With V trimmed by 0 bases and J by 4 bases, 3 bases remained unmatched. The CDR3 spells CASSLGDRGITEAFF. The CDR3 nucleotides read TGCGCCAGCAGCTTGGGGGACAGGGGAATCACTGAAGCTTTCTTT.

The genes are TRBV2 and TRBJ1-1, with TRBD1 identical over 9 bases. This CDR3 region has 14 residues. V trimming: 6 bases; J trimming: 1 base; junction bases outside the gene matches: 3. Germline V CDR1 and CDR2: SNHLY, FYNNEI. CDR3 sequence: CASRDRGGNTEAFF. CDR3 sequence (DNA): TGTGCCAGCAGGGACAGGGGAGGGAACACTGAAGCTTTCTTT.

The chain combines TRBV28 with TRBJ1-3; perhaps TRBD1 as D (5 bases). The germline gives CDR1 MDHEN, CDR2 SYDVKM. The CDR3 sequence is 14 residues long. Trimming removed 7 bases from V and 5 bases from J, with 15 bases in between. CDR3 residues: CASTPSQGRNTIYF. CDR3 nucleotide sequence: TGTGCCAGCACCCCATCCCAGGGCCGAAACACCATATATTTT. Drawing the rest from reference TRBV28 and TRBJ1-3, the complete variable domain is DVKVTQSSRYLVKRTGEKVFLECVQDMDHENMFWYRQDPGLGLRLIYFSYDVKMKEKGDIPEGYSVSREKKERFSLILESASTNQTSMYLCASTPSQGRNTIYFGEGSWLTVV.

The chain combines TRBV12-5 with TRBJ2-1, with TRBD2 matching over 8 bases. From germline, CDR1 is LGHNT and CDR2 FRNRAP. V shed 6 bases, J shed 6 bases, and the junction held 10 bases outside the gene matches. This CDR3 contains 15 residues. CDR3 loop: CASGTGTSGINEQFF. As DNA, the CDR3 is TGTGCTAGTGGGACCGGGACTAGTGGAATCAATGAGCAGTTCTTC.

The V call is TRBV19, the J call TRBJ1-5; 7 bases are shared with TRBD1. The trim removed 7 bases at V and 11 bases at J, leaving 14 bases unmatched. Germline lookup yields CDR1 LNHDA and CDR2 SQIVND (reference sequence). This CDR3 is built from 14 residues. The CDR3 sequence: CASTTSGTADSQHF. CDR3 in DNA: TGTGCCAGTACCACCTCCGGGACAGCCGACTCCCAGCATTTT.

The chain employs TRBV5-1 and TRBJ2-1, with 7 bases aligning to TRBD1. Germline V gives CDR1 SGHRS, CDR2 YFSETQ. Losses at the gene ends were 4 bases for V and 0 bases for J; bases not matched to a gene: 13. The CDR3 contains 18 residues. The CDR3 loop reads CASSPKLPGGVSYNEQFF. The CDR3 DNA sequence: TGCGCCAGCAGCCCCAAACTACCAGGGGGAGTCTCCTACAATGAGCAGTTCTTC. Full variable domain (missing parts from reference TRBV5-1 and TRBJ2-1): KAGVTQTPRYLIKTRGQQVTLSCSPISGHRSVSWYQQTPGQGLQFLFEYFSETQRNKGNFPGRFSGRQFSNSRSEMNVSTLELGDSALYLCASSPKLPGGVSYNEQFFGPGTRLTVL.

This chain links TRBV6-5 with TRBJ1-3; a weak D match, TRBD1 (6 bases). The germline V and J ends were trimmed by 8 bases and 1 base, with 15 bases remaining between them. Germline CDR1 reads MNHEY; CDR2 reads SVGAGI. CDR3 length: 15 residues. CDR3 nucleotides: TGTGCCAGCCAAGTTCAGGGGTTTTCTGGAAACACCATATATTTT. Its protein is CASQVQGFSGNTIYF.

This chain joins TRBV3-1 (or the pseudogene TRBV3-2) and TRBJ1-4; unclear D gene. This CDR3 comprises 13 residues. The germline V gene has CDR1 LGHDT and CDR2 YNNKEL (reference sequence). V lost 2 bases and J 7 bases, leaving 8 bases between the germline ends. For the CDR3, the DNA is TGTGCCAGCAGCCAAAATCGAGGTGAAAAACTGTTTTTT. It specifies CASSQNRGEKLFF.

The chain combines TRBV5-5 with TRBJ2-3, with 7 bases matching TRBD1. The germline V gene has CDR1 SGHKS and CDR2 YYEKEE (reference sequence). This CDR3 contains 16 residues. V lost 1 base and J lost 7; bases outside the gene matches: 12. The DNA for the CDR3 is TGTGCCAGCAGCTTGCAGGGGGACGATTTAGGAAATACGCAGTATTTT. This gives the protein CASSLQGDDLGNTQYF.

The CDR3 region has the DNA TGTGCCAGTCTGTGCAGTTCCTACGAGCAGTACTTC. Translated, it gives CASLCSSYEQYF. The V call is TRBV4-2, the J call TRBJ2-7; D gene unclear. The germline CDR1 and CDR2 sequences are LGHNA and YNFKEQ. The CDR3 has 12 residues. V shed 9 bases and J shed 1 base, with 10 bases lying between them.

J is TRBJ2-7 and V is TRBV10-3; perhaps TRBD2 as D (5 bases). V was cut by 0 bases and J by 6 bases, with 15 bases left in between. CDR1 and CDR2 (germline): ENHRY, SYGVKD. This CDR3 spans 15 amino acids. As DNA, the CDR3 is TGTGCCATCAGTGAGTCACATCGGGATGCATTCGAGCAGTACTTC. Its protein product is CAISESHRDAFEQYF.

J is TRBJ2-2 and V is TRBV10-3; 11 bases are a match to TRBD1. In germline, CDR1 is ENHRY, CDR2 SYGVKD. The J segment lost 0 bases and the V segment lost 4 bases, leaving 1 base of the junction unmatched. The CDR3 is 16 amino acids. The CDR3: CAISGTGGTNTGELFF. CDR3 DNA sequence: TGTGCCATCAGTGGGACAGGGGGCACGAACACCGGGGAGCTGTTTTTT.